What follows is one T cell receptor beta chain and its context. This entry is derived from a study of cytomegalovirus exposure and HLA in healthy donors. Amplification used 60 Vbeta primers and 13 Jbeta primers. Produced via immunoSEQ multiplex PCR; TCRdb's table is partial and in-frame only. The sample holds roughly 220,000 clones, around 75% seen once. Germline V gives CDR1 SGHNT, CDR2 YYREEE (reference sequence). The CDR3 is made up of 15 amino acids. Trimming cost V 4 bases and J 0 bases; bases outside gene matches: 5. This clonotype originated in a woman in her 30s in good health and CMV-seronegative. J is TRBJ2-5 and V is TRBV5-4; the match to TRBD1 covers 8 bases. Sequencing input: PBMCs. The CDR3 region has the DNA TGTGCCAGCAGCCCGGACAGGGCGTACCAAGAGACCCAGTACTTC. It is translated as CASSPDRAYQETQYF.